This T cell receptor beta chain was obtained from a study of CD8 T cells in Susac syndrome. Reverse transcription of about 0.5 to 1 ug RNA used random hexamers. Each CDR3 protein gets one entry after TCRdb re-called the immunoSEQ multiplex PCR reads with MiXCR. The table lists under 85,000 distinct CDR3 sequences, 80% to 95% of them singletons. The CDR3 spans 15 residues. Germline CDR1 is MDHEN and CDR2 is SYDVKM. V shed 5 bases and J shed 0 bases, with 13 bases lying between them. The genes are TRBV28 and TRBJ1-1; weak D call: TRBD1 (5 bases). The specimen sequenced was CD8+ T cells from PBMCs. The sequence derives from a human donor with Susac syndrome. The CDR3 region is CASSPRDLLNTEAFF. CDR3 coding DNA: TGTGCCAGCAGTCCCCGGGACCTCCTGAACACTGAAGCTTTCTTT.